A selection of T cell receptor beta chains follows, all from one sample in a study of cytomegalovirus exposure and HLA in healthy donors. Method: immunoSEQ multiplex PCR; TCRdb's copy keeps in-frame clones and lacks some. The data show tens of thousands of clones, approximately 70% seen once. Sequencing was carried out using PBMCs. These receptors all come from a woman aged 45-65 years in good health and CMV-seropositive. Each CDR3 is given with its conserved first and last residue. D genes are given only for firm matches. The size of a clone is reported for some rows only, either as once, few or many, or as a class for expanded clones.

j_call d_call v_call clone_size cdr3_aa cdr3_nt
TRBJ2-5 TRBD1 TRBV7-3 - CASSLRGPGQGNLETQYF TGTGCCAGCAGCTTAAGGGGGCCGGGACAGGGTAATTTGGAGACCCAGTACTTC
TRBJ1-2 TRBD1 TRBV6-1 - CASSEIRGLDFYGYTF TGTGCCAGCAGTGAAATCAGGGGGCTGGACTTCTATGGCTACACCTTC
TRBJ2-7 TRBD2 TRBV13 - CASRGRLAGEITSYEQYF TGTGCCAGCAGGGGGAGACTAGCGGGGGAGATTACTTCCTACGAGCAGTACTTC
TRBJ1-4 - TRBV6-6 - CASSYGDTNEKLFF TGTGCCAGCAGTTACGGGGACACCAATGAAAAACTGTTTTTT
TRBJ1-2 - TRBV27 - CASSLSGALWYGYTF TGTGCCAGCAGTTTATCAGGGGCCCTATGGTATGGCTACACCTTC
TRBJ1-5 - TRBV16 - CASSQLAGSNQPQHF TGTGCCAGCAGCCAATTGGCAGGTAGCAATCAGCCCCAGCATTTT
TRBJ2-5 - TRBV6-5 - CASSTGPRGETQYF TGTGCCAGCAGCACGGGTCCTCGAGGCGAGACCCAGTACTTC
TRBJ1-4 - TRBV20-1 few CSANHGEKLFF TGCAGTGCTAACCACGGGGAAAAACTGTTTTTT
TRBJ1-2 TRBD1 TRBV5-1 - CASSQGQGGYGYTF TGCGCCAGCAGCCAAGGACAGGGAGGCTATGGCTACACCTTC
TRBJ1-4 - TRBV7-2 - CASSLAQDEKLFF TGTGCCAGCAGCTTAGCACAGGATGAAAAACTGTTTTTT
TRBJ2-7 TRBD2 TRBV7-2 - CASSLGEGPIAEQYF TGTGCCAGCAGCTTAGGGGAGGGCCCCATTGCCGAGCAGTACTTC
TRBJ2-4 - TRBV2 - CASSGQGRNIQYF TGTGCCAGCAGTGGGCAGGGCAGGAACATTCAGTACTTC
TRBJ1-5 - TRBV27 once CASSFLEGGGGSQPQHF TGTGCCAGCAGTTTTCTGGAGGGTGGTGGAGGGAGCCAGCCCCAGCATTTT
TRBJ1-4 TRBD1 TRBV6-5 - CASSGGQGQHEKLFF TGTGCCAGCAGTGGGGGACAGGGTCAGCATGAAAAACTGTTTTTT
TRBJ1-5 - TRBV27 - CASSPDSFSNQPQHF TGTGCCAGCAGCCCGGACAGTTTCAGCAATCAGCCCCAGCATTTT
TRBJ2-2 - TRBV7-9 - CASSPNHAQGWITGELFF TGTGCCAGCAGCCCTAACCATGCACAGGGATGGATCACCGGGGAGCTGTTTTTT
TRBJ1-4 - TRBV5-1 few CASSLVPGDAAGFNEKLFF TGCGCCAGCAGCTTGGTGCCCGGCGATGCGGCGGGTTTTAATGAAAAACTGTTTTTT
TRBJ1-6 - TRBV7-8 few CASSLGGRGYNSPLHF TGTGCCAGCAGCTTAGGGGGGAGGGGATATAATTCACCCCTCCACTTT
TRBJ2-2 - TRBV7-9 medium-sized CASSLGPELFF TGTGCCAGCAGCCTTGGTCCGGAGCTGTTTTTT
TRBJ2-5 TRBD2 TRBV7-7 - CASSFGLDGETQYF TGTGCCAGCAGCTTTGGACTAGACGGAGAGACCCAGTACTTC
TRBJ1-2 TRBD1 TRBV29-1 few CSVEEAGGNNYGYTF TGCAGCGTTGAAGAGGCAGGGGGGAATAACTATGGCTACACCTTC
TRBJ1-1 TRBD1 TRBV7-8 - CASSLLGTGGHEAFF TGTGCCAGCAGCTTACTCGGGACAGGGGGCCATGAAGCTTTCTTT
TRBJ2-7 - TRBV28 - CASSYRIGTNSYEQYF TGTGCCAGCAGTTATCGGATTGGGACAAACTCCTACGAGCAGTACTTC
TRBJ2-3 - TRBV27 - CASSLLDRLGTDTQYF TGTGCCAGCAGTCTACTTGACAGGTTGGGCACAGATACGCAGTATTTT
TRBJ2-3 TRBD2 TRBV5-1 - CASSFSSGRSDTQYF TGCGCCAGCAGCTTTTCTAGCGGGAGATCAGATACGCAGTATTTT
TRBJ2-7 TRBD1 TRBV7-2 - CASSLRTRQGIYEQYF TGTGCCAGCAGCTTAAGAACGCGACAGGGGATTTACGAGCAGTACTTC
TRBJ2-7 - TRBV4-3 once CASSQIGRVPYEQYF TGCGCCAGCAGCCAAATCGGCAGGGTCCCCTACGAGCAGTACTTC
TRBJ2-3 TRBD1 TRBV7-9 - CASSRTGDTDTQYF TGTGCCAGCAGCCGGACAGGGGATACAGATACGCAGTATTTT
TRBJ2-3 TRBD1 TRBV7-6 once CATTPRGQADTQYF TGTGCCACTACACCTCGGGGACAGGCAGATACGCAGTATTTT
TRBJ1-1 - TRBV29-1 - CSAHTGGDSEAFF TGCAGCGCTCATACCGGGGGGGACTCTGAAGCTTTCTTT
TRBJ1-6 - TRBV27 - CASSLRGSYNSPLHF TGTGCCAGCAGTTTGCGGGGCTCCTATAATTCACCCCTCCACTTT
TRBJ2-1 TRBD1 TRBV27 once CASSERGPKSYNEQFF TGTGCCAGCAGTGAAAGGGGGCCTAAGTCTTACAATGAGCAGTTCTTC
TRBJ2-5 TRBD1 TRBV4-1 - CASSQDPRDSYQETQYF TGCGCCAGCAGCCAAGATCCACGGGACAGTTACCAAGAGACCCAGTACTTC
TRBJ2-4 - TRBV7-9 - CASSLAQGGAVNIQYF TGTGCCAGCAGCTTAGCCCAAGGTGGGGCTGTAAACATTCAGTACTTC
TRBJ2-1 TRBD1 TRBV9 - CASSVGTGTHEQFF TGTGCCAGCAGCGTAGGGACAGGGACCCATGAGCAGTTCTTC
TRBJ2-7 TRBD2 TRBV2 once CASSGRLAGHEQYF TGTGCCAGCAGTGGAAGGCTAGCGGGACACGAGCAGTACTTC
TRBJ2-5 - TRBV5-5 once CASSYTRAGPAETQYF TGTGCCAGCAGTTACACGCGTGCGGGACCTGCGGAGACCCAGTACTTC
TRBJ2-7 - TRBV7-9 - CATIQGSEQYF TGTGCCACCATACAGGGCTCCGAGCAGTACTTC